Presented here are 2 T cell receptor beta chains from one specimen sequenced in a study of CD8 T cells in ankylosing spondylitis. Regarding the study as a whole: Typical of ankylosing spondylitis blood, it appeared, was a TCR beta motif of fewer than ten highly homologous variants.

These TCRs' antigens remain unknown. In TCRdb, the 5' RACE reads were re-called with MiXCR into one record per CDR3 protein. The data show 500,000 or so distinct CDR3 sequences, over 4% seen once. The sample consisted of blood, either unsorted or a sorted T cell fraction (not recorded which). Receptors originate from a male donor with ankylosing spondylitis.

This clonotype showed up many times. The chain recombines TRBV7-9 with TRBJ2-2; TRBD2 matches 8 bases. Germline CDR1 and CDR2: SEHNR and FQNEAQ (reference sequence). Germline trimming cut 2 bases from V and 10 bases from J; bases unmatched to any gene: 12. The CDR3 contains 16 residues. The CDR3 loop reads CASSLLVLAGHEELFF. The CDR3 DNA reads TGTGCCAGCAGCTTACTGGTGCTAGCGGGTCATGAGGAGCTGTTTTTT. Supplemented by reference TRBV7-9 and TRBJ2-2, the full variable domain reads DTGVSQNPRHKITKRGQNVTFRCDPISEHNRLYWYRQTLGQGPEFLTYFQNEAQLEKSRLLSDRFSAERPKGSFSTLEIQRTEQGDSAMYLCASSLLVLAGHEELFFGEGSRLTVL.

The table lists this clonotype with many counts. The CDR3 coding sequence is TGTGCCAGCAGCCGAGAGGATTACAATGAGCAGTTCTTC. It yields the protein CASSREDYNEQFF. The genes are TRBV7-9 and TRBJ2-1; no clear D gene. The V gene's germline CDR1 is SEHNR and CDR2 FQNEAQ (reference sequence). The V end was cut by 5 bases, the J end by 4 bases, with 9 bases between. This CDR3 contains 13 residues.